The text below deals with one T cell receptor beta chain. This sample is part of a study of blood T cell repertoires in COVID-19. Whole-study context: Sites in the United States, Italy and Spain provided acute and convalescent COVID-19 samples. Sources were T cells, B-cell-depleted T cells, or PBMCs; the material itself was cDNA or gDNA.

Between the trimmed V and J ends, which lost 4 bases and 9 bases, there was a span of 10 bases. Germline V CDR1 and CDR2: LGHNT, FRNRAP. The CDR3 totals 12 residues. Authors' data handling: Reference gene primer amplification gave nucleated cell count estimates. TCRdb's copy holds only in-frame clones and misses some; the assay was immunoSEQ multiplex PCR. That table is the source of V, J and clone size, and D and trimming were worked out from the DNA. Of roughly 200,000 clones in the sample, about 83% were seen once. The chain carries TRBV12-5 and TRBJ1-5; D gene uncertain. The TCR sequence derives from a middle-aged man with active or convalescent COVID-19. Sample: peripheral blood. CDR3 loop: CASGSPGSPQHF. The CDR3 DNA sequence: TGTGCTAGTGGTTCCCCGGGTTCGCCCCAGCATTTT.